This T cell receptor beta chain was sequenced for a study of blood T cell repertoires in COVID-19. About the study: Donors in the United States, Italy and Spain gave samples during acute or convalescent COVID-19. PBMCs, B-cell-depleted T cells, or T cells were the source of the cDNA or gDNA that made up the material.

Sequencing used immunoSEQ multiplex PCR; TCRdb keeps in-frame clones, though not all of them. The sample holds 110,000 or so clones; 87% are singletons and the top ten take about 8%. Germline CDR1 reads MGHDK; CDR2 reads SYGVNS. The V end was cut by 6 bases, the J end by 3 bases, with 14 bases between. This CDR3 is built from 14 residues. This clonotype originated in a human donor in a cohort sampled during active COVID-19. The V and J genes are TRBV25-1 and TRBJ1-1; possibly TRBD1 for D (6 bases). The sample consisted of peripheral blood. The CDR3 region has the DNA TGTGCCAGCAGACAAACAGGGTCGGACACTGAAGCTTTCTTT. Translating gives CASRQTGSDTEAFF.